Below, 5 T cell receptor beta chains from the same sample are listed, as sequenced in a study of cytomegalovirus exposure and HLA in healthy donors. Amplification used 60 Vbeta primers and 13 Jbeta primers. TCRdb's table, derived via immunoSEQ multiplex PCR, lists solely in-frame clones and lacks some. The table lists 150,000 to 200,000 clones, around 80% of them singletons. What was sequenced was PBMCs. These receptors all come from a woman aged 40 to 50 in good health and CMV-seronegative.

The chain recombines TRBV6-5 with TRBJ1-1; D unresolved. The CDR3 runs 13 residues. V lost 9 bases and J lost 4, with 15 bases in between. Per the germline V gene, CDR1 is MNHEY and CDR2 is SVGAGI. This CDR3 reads CASDKWGGTEAFF. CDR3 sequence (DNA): TGTGCCAGTGACAAATGGGGAGGCACTGAAGCTTTCTTT.

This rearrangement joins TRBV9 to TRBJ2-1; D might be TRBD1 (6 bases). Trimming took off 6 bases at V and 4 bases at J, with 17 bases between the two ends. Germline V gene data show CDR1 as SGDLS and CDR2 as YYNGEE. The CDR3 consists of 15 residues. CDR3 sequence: CASTRGHPTYNEQFF. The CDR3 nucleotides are TGTGCCAGCACCAGGGGTCATCCAACTTACAATGAGCAGTTCTTC.

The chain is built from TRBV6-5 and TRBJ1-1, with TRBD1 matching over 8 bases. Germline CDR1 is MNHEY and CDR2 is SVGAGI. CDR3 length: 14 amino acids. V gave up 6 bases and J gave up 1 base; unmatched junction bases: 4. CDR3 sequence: CASSPGTGNTEAFF. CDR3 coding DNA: TGTGCCAGCAGCCCCGGGACAGGGAACACTGAAGCTTTCTTT.

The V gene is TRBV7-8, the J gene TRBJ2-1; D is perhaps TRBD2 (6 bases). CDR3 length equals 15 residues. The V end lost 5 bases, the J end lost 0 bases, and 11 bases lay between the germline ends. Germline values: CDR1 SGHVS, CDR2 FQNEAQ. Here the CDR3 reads CASSRDFGSYNEQFF. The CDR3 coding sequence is TGTGCCAGCAGCCGGGACTTCGGCTCCTACAATGAGCAGTTCTTC.

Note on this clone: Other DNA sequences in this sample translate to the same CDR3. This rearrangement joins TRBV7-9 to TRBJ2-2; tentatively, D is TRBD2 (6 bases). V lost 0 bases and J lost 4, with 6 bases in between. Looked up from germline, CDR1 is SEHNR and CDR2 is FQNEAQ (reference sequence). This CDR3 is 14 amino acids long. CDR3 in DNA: TGTGCCAGCAGCTTAGCGGGGGGCACCGGGGAGCTGTTTTTT. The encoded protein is CASSLAGGTGELFF.